A selection of T cell receptor beta chains follows, all from one sample in a study of cytomegalovirus exposure and HLA in healthy donors. Measured with immunoSEQ multiplex PCR; TCRdb has only the in-frame clones, and not every one. The sample contains 200,000 or so clones, 84% of which appear only once. Source material: PBMCs. Receptor source: a boy aged 10-17 years in good health and CMV-seronegative. CDR3s include the opening cysteine and the closing phenylalanine or tryptophan.

cdr3_aa: CASSSPGYNEQFF; j_call: TRBJ2-1; v_call: TRBV7-2
cdr3_aa: CAYRGGGTDTQYF; j_call: TRBJ2-3; v_call: TRBV10-3
cdr3_aa: CASSRPGGRVYTEAFF; j_call: TRBJ1-1; v_call: TRBV11-2
cdr3_aa: CASSTEGAAYNEQFF; j_call: TRBJ2-1; v_call: TRBV19
cdr3_aa: CASSEYQVGTEAFF; j_call: TRBJ1-1; v_call: TRBV25-1
cdr3_aa: CASSPTENEKLFF; j_call: TRBJ1-4; v_call: TRBV7-8
cdr3_aa: CASSPSKQGTEAFF; j_call: TRBJ1-1; v_call: TRBV4-2
cdr3_aa: CASSQVQGFRDEQYF; j_call: -; v_call: TRBV2
cdr3_aa: CASSFSPYEQYF; j_call: TRBJ2-7; v_call: TRBV5-4
cdr3_aa: CSVEDGGDFDGYTF; j_call: TRBJ1-2; v_call: TRBV29-1
cdr3_aa: CASSYLRGGRETQYF; j_call: TRBJ2-5; v_call: TRBV6-6
cdr3_aa: CASSEGQGLSEQYF; j_call: TRBJ2-7; v_call: TRBV2
cdr3_aa: CASRSSGTYNEQFF; j_call: TRBJ2-1; v_call: TRBV5-1
cdr3_aa: CASTYLLLGELFF; j_call: TRBJ2-2; v_call: TRBV6-1
cdr3_aa: CASREAGANVLTF; j_call: TRBJ2-6; v_call: TRBV5-1
cdr3_aa: CASIGGPYEQYF; j_call: TRBJ2-7; v_call: TRBV28
cdr3_aa: CASSLRGLAGQLYGYTF; j_call: TRBJ1-2; v_call: TRBV11-2
cdr3_aa: CASSFGTAETQYF; j_call: TRBJ2-5; v_call: TRBV5-4
cdr3_aa: CASSDPLAVITHEQFF; j_call: TRBJ2-1; v_call: TRBV2
cdr3_aa: CASSSGLAGGLGTGELFF; j_call: TRBJ2-2; v_call: TRBV5-1
cdr3_aa: CASSSPRGAPHEQYF; j_call: TRBJ2-7; v_call: TRBV28
cdr3_aa: CASYLRTGDSNQPQHF; j_call: TRBJ1-5; v_call: TRBV6-6
cdr3_aa: CASSSLTGVGTEAFF; j_call: TRBJ1-1; v_call: TRBV19
cdr3_aa: CAIRRGYNEQFF; j_call: TRBJ2-1; v_call: TRBV7-2
cdr3_aa: CASSLRQPTPYEQYF; j_call: TRBJ2-7; v_call: TRBV7-2
cdr3_aa: CASRRSRGNSPLHF; j_call: TRBJ1-6; v_call: TRBV6-1
cdr3_aa: CASKTDRGTEAFF; j_call: TRBJ1-1; v_call: TRBV19
cdr3_aa: CASSGTGTGGYEQYF; j_call: -; v_call: TRBV6-1
cdr3_aa: CASGGQGQREKLFF; j_call: TRBJ1-4; v_call: TRBV19
cdr3_aa: CASSSHATGPSYGYTF; j_call: TRBJ1-2; v_call: TRBV7-9
cdr3_aa: CASSPRLQGESGYTF; j_call: TRBJ1-2; v_call: TRBV18
cdr3_aa: CASLQGSEQYF; j_call: TRBJ2-7; v_call: TRBV6-5
cdr3_aa: CASSEEGSYQPQHF; j_call: TRBJ1-5; v_call: TRBV2
cdr3_aa: CASSPGTSGRTDTQYF; j_call: TRBJ2-3; v_call: TRBV7-9
cdr3_aa: CASSLGLAADEQFF; j_call: TRBJ2-1; v_call: TRBV7-2
cdr3_aa: CAISLSGRTYEQYF; j_call: TRBJ2-7; v_call: TRBV10-3
cdr3_aa: CASSKYTRGSSYNEQFF; j_call: TRBJ2-1; v_call: TRBV19
cdr3_aa: CASSLWTGSIEQYF; j_call: TRBJ2-7; v_call: TRBV11-2
cdr3_aa: CASSLPISGNTIYF; j_call: TRBJ1-3; v_call: TRBV28
cdr3_aa: CASTRVPGVGTEAFF; j_call: TRBJ1-1; v_call: TRBV6-1
cdr3_aa: CASQDRETQPQHF; j_call: TRBJ1-5; v_call: TRBV19
cdr3_aa: CATSRRTGVDTQYF; j_call: TRBJ2-3; v_call: TRBV15
cdr3_aa: CASYHRQVSGNTIYF; j_call: TRBJ1-3; v_call: TRBV2
cdr3_aa: CASSIGQQHSGQPQHF; j_call: TRBJ1-5; v_call: TRBV19
cdr3_aa: CASSLGQGLGYEQYF; j_call: TRBJ2-7; v_call: TRBV7-3
cdr3_aa: CASSPRAGYEQYF; j_call: TRBJ2-7; v_call: TRBV4-1
cdr3_aa: CASSLVPGGKDSPLHF; j_call: TRBJ1-6; v_call: TRBV5-1
cdr3_aa: CASSRGMVTDTQYF; j_call: TRBJ2-3; v_call: TRBV28
cdr3_aa: CSANAPDGYTF; j_call: TRBJ1-2; v_call: TRBV20-1
cdr3_aa: CASSPNAVGTDTQYF; j_call: TRBJ2-3; v_call: TRBV6-4
cdr3_aa: CAWSPLAPYNEQFF; j_call: TRBJ2-1; v_call: TRBV30
cdr3_aa: CASSIWTGGQAGELFF; j_call: TRBJ2-2; v_call: TRBV5-4
cdr3_aa: CAWSVGGYISEQYF; j_call: TRBJ2-7; v_call: TRBV30
cdr3_aa: CASSAGNSYNEQFF; j_call: TRBJ2-1; v_call: TRBV5-6
cdr3_aa: CASSLQGSYGYTF; j_call: TRBJ1-2; v_call: TRBV27
cdr3_aa: CASSLYGELFF; j_call: TRBJ2-2; v_call: TRBV7-2
cdr3_aa: CASSSFQGEETQYF; j_call: TRBJ2-5; v_call: TRBV9